This TCR beta chain was obtained from a study of blood T cell repertoires in COVID-19. Germline V gene lookup returns CDR1 MGHDK and CDR2 SYGVNS. Deletions cut 0 bases from V and 0 bases from J, with 16 bases between. This CDR3 is 18 amino acids long. Original processing methods: Amplifying reference gene primers gave estimates of nucleated cell counts. TCRdb's table, derived via immunoSEQ multiplex PCR, lists solely in-frame clones and lacks some. The DNA gave D and trimming, while V, J and clone size come from that table. This sample yields 90,000 to 150,000 clones, of which approximately 85% are seen a single time; 11% belongs to the top ten.

V gene TRBV25-1 combines with J gene TRBJ2-3; D is possibly TRBD1 (6 bases). Sequenced: peripheral blood. This TCR came from a man at least 80 years old with acute or convalescent COVID-19. CDR3 residues: CASSEYSKGHASTDTQYF. The CDR3 DNA reads TGTGCCAGCAGTGAATATTCCAAGGGACACGCTAGCACAGATACGCAGTATTTT.